These 14 T cell receptor beta chains came from one sample sequenced in a study of shared clonotypes between healthy human individuals. The protocol was immunoSEQ multiplex PCR, while the TCRdb copy is restricted to in-frame clones and leaves out a portion. The profile shows about 2.4 million clones, roughly 93% of them singletons. The sequencing input was naive CD4+ T cells from PBMCs. Subset of the sample: CD45RA+ positively selected. Receptors were obtained from a young man in good health. Some clones in this sample may be carry-over from other donors' samples.

The chain uses TRBV7-8 and TRBJ1-5, with 7 bases aligning to TRBD1. Unmatched junction bases numbered 16, after V lost 7 bases and J lost 7 bases. The germline gives CDR1 SGHVS, CDR2 FQNEAQ. The CDR3 has 16 residues. The CDR3 is CASTVGRGRSSQPQHF. CDR3 bases: TGTGCCAGCACCGTAGGGAGGGGGCGTAGTAGCCAGCCCCAGCATTTT.

This clone was detected a few times. This sequence joins TRBV4-2 and TRBJ1-1; 8 bases are a match to TRBD1. J gave up 4 bases and V 3 bases, and 7 bases lay outside the gene matches. The CDR3 has 15 residues. CDR1 LGHNA and CDR2 YNFKEQ come from the germline V gene. In DNA form, the CDR3 reads TGTGCCAGCAGCCAGCAGACAGGGGCCTTCACTGAAGCTTTCTTT. This sequence encodes CASSQQTGAFTEAFF.

V usage is TRBV28 and J usage is TRBJ2-7, with D uncertain. The CDR3 contains 14 residues. Between the trimmed V and J ends, which lost 5 bases and 2 bases, there was a span of 13 bases. Germline V CDR1 and CDR2: MDHEN, SYDVKM. The CDR3 DNA follows: TGTGCCAGCAGTGTTACCCCAGCCCCCTACGAGCAGTACTTC. Its translation: CASSVTPAPYEQYF.

This rearrangement joins TRBV12-1 to TRBJ1-1. TRBV12-1 is deemed a pseudogene. This CDR3 region has 11 residues. Written as DNA, the CDR3 is TGTGCCACCAATACGAACACTGAAGCTTTCTTT. Amino acids: CATNTNTEAFF.

The V gene is TRBV5-5, the J gene TRBJ1-1; tentatively, D is TRBD1 (6 bases). V lost 5 bases and J 0 bases, leaving 11 bases between the germline ends. The CDR3 has 14 residues. Germline V gene data show CDR1 as SGHKS and CDR2 as YYEKEE (reference sequence). CDR3 sequence (DNA): TGTGCCAGCAGGGCAGACAGGATGAACACTGAAGCTTTCTTT. As protein: CASRADRMNTEAFF.

The chain employs TRBV5-1 and TRBJ2-3; maybe TRBD2 (6 bases). From germline, CDR1 is SGHRS and CDR2 YFSETQ. V was clipped by 7 bases and J by 4 bases, with 13 bases between them. This CDR3 region has 13 residues. CDR3 in DNA: TGCGCCAGCTCGGGGGAGTTGCCAGATACGCAGTATTTT. Its protein product is CASSGELPDTQYF.

This clone was seen a few times. The chain links TRBV5-1 to TRBJ2-1; the D gene is possibly TRBD2 (5 bases). Trimming stripped 0 bases from V and 14 bases from J, with 12 bases between. CDR3 size: 12 residues. Germline V lookup: CDR1 SGHRS, CDR2 YFSETQ. CDR3 DNA sequence: TGCGCCAGCAGCTTGGATCAGATGCGGGAGTTCTTC. It translates to CASSLDQMREFF.

The gene calls are TRBV18 and TRBJ1-1, with 7 nucleotides matching TRBD1. The V and J ends lost 1 base and 7 bases, in that order; junction bases with no gene match: 9. The CDR3 loop spans 15 amino acids. Germline V gene lookup returns CDR1 KGHSH and CDR2 LQKENI. CDR3 sequence reads: CASSPQDRDRNEAFF. The CDR3 coding sequence is TGTGCCAGCTCACCACAAGACCGGGACAGAAATGAAGCTTTCTTT.

The CDR3 is CASSTLDRVGYGYTF. CDR3 nucleotide sequence: TGTGCCAGCAGTACCCTCGACAGGGTAGGCTATGGCTACACCTTC. The V gene is TRBV27, the J gene TRBJ1-2; 7 nucleotides align to TRBD1. CDR3 length: 15 residues. Germline trimming cut 5 bases from V and 4 bases from J; bases unmatched to any gene: 10. The germline gives CDR1 MNHEY, CDR2 SMNVEV (reference sequence).

The rearrangement joins TRBV10-3 to TRBJ2-7; D tentatively reads TRBD1 or TRBD2 (6 bases each). V was pared by 5 bases and J by 0 bases, with 17 bases between. From germline, CDR1 is ENHRY and CDR2 SYGVKD. The CDR3 extends over 16 amino acids. The CDR3 region is CAISRTSGGGSYEQYF. For the CDR3, the DNA is TGTGCCATCAGTCGAACGAGCGGAGGGGGCTCCTACGAGCAGTACTTC.

The chain employs TRBV6-6 and TRBJ2-7; maybe TRBD2 (5 bases). Germline CDR1 and CDR2: MNHNY and SVGAGI (reference sequence). The CDR3 has 16 residues. V lost 2 bases to trimming and J lost 0 bases, with 14 bases between them. DNA for the CDR3: TGTGCCAGCAGTTACGTCCCGGGCGGGCACTCCTACGAGCAGTACTTC. Translated, it gives CASSYVPGGHSYEQYF.

This chain uses TRBV28 with TRBJ2-2, with TRBD1 as a possible D gene (5 bases). The V gene's germline CDR1 is MDHEN and CDR2 SYDVKM. V was pared by 4 bases and J by 0 bases, with 15 bases between. The CDR3 sequence is 17 residues long. This CDR3 is CASSSVAGKSNTGELFF. The CDR3 nucleotides are TGTGCCAGCAGTTCAGTGGCAGGGAAATCGAACACCGGGGAGCTGTTTTTT.

The DNA for the CDR3 is TGTGCCAGCAAATACCAGACTAGCGGGAGCTACGAGCAGTACTTC. It codes for CASKYQTSGSYEQYF. The chain employs TRBV2 and TRBJ2-7, with 12 bases lining up with TRBD2. The CDR3 consists of 15 residues. V lost 7 bases, J lost 3 bases, and 7 bases stayed unmatched. The germline gives CDR1 SNHLY, CDR2 FYNNEI. Using reference TRBV2 and TRBJ2-7 for the parts outside the CDR3, the full variable domain is EPEVTQTPSHQVTQMGQEVILRCVPISNHLYFYWYRQILGQKVEFLVSFYNNEISEKSEIFDDQFSVERPDGSNFTLKIRSTKLEDSAMYFCASKYQTSGSYEQYFGPGTRLTVT.

This chain joins TRBV27 and TRBJ2-3; TRBD2 agrees at 9 bases. J gave up 9 bases and V 8 bases, and 15 bases lay outside the gene matches. Germline values: CDR1 MNHEY, CDR2 SMNVEV (reference sequence). The CDR3 extends over 15 amino acids. The CDR3 DNA sequence: TGTGCCAGCGGGCGATATGGGCGGGAGGGCAGAACGCAGTATTTT. This gives the protein CASGRYGREGRTQYF.